These T cell receptor beta chains were read from a single sample in a study of OX40 agonist ivuxolimab in advanced cancers. Sequenced by immunoSEQ multiplex PCR; TCRdb stores in-frame clones only, minus some. This table holds tens of thousands of clones, roughly 89% found once. The sequenced sample was CD4+ or CD8+ T cells sorted from blood, obtained in a trial of the OX40 agonist ivuxolimab. Receptors originate from an adult with an advanced solid tumor such as melanoma, head and neck, liver or kidney cancer. Both conserved end residues are part of each CDR3. Each record gives: J gene, D gene, clone size, V gene, CDR3 protein, CDR3 DNA. A D gene is named only where the DNA matches it firmly. Size values are once, few and many counts, or a class for expanded clones, and some rows have none.

TRBJ1-4,-,-,TRBV5-1,CASSQDGLNEKLFF,TGCGCCAGCAGCCAGGACGGCCTTAATGAAAAACTGTTTTTT
TRBJ1-5,-,-,TRBV2,CASRVTRNQPQHF,TGTGCCAGCAGAGTTACCAGAAATCAGCCCCAGCATTTT
TRBJ1-1,TRBD1,-,TRBV7-2,CASSGQGAPTEAFF,TGTGCCAGCAGCGGACAGGGGGCTCCCACTGAAGCTTTCTTT
TRBJ1-5,-,-,TRBV7-8,CASSPTSQPQHF,TGTGCCAGCAGCCCAACAAGTCAGCCCCAGCATTTT
TRBJ2-7,-,-,TRBV9,CASSVGGMTGSEQYF,TGTGCCAGCAGCGTAGGGGGGATGACAGGTAGCGAGCAGTACTTC
TRBJ2-7,-,-,TRBV6-5,CASSPGHSYEQYF,TGTGCCAGCAGTCCCGGGCACTCCTACGAGCAGTACTTC
TRBJ2-1,TRBD2,-,TRBV14,CASSPKRSSGRDNEQFF,TGTGCCAGCAGCCCAAAGAGGTCTAGCGGGAGGGACAATGAGCAGTTCTTC
TRBJ2-1,TRBD1,-,TRBV27,CASSSLTLTGVSYNEQFF,TGTGCCAGCAGTTCACTCACTTTAACAGGGGTATCCTACAATGAGCAGTTCTTC
TRBJ2-1,TRBD1,-,TRBV6-5,CASSYSRDSQNNEQFF,TGTGCCAGCAGTTATTCCAGGGACAGTCAGAACAATGAGCAGTTCTTC
TRBJ2-6,-,-,TRBV10-1,CASSEQASGANVLTF,TGCGCCAGCAGTGAACAAGCCTCTGGGGCCAACGTCCTGACTTTC
TRBJ1-6,-,few,TRBV30,CAWSGQLGSPLHF,TGTGCCTGGAGTGGGCAGTTAGGCTCACCCCTCCACTTT
TRBJ2-5,-,-,TRBV7-9,CASSLGAGKETQYF,TGTGCCAGCAGCTTAGGGGCAGGGAAAGAGACCCAGTACTTC
TRBJ2-7,-,-,TRBV6-5,CASSYSYSGRNEQYF,TGTGCCAGCAGTTACTCTTACTCAGGGAGGAACGAGCAGTACTTC
TRBJ2-1,-,-,TRBV5-8,CASSFRARPYNEQFF,TGTGCCAGCAGCTTCCGGGCCCGTCCTTACAATGAGCAGTTCTTC
TRBJ1-1,-,few,TRBV11-2,CASSPRGGSATEAFF,TGTGCCAGCAGCCCAAGGGGGGGGTCGGCCACTGAAGCTTTCTTT
TRBJ2-7,-,-,TRBV7-9,CASSSHYEQYF,TGTGCCAGCAGCTCACATTACGAGCAGTACTTC
TRBJ1-5,-,-,TRBV30,CAWSWGNQPQHF,TGTGCCTGGAGTTGGGGCAATCAGCCCCAGCATTTT
TRBJ2-7,-,-,TRBV4-3,CASSEAVYEQYF,TGCGCCAGCAGTGAGGCCGTATACGAGCAGTACTTC
TRBJ1-1,TRBD1,-,TRBV18,CASSSDRESEAFF,TGTGCCAGCTCGTCCGACAGGGAATCTGAAGCTTTCTTT
TRBJ1-1,-,-,TRBV5-1,CASSLDPTVNTEAFF,TGCGCCAGCAGCTTGGACCCGACGGTGAACACTGAAGCTTTCTTT
TRBJ1-5,-,once,TRBV15,CATSRDRRVGGNQPQHF,TGTGCCACCAGCAGAGATAGGCGGGTGGGGGGCAATCAGCCCCAGCATTTT
TRBJ2-3,TRBD2,-,TRBV5-4,CASSLRAGEDNQGQYF,TGTGCCAGCAGCTTGAGGGCGGGAGAGGATAATCAGGGGCAGTATTTT
TRBJ2-1,TRBD1,few,TRBV5-1,CASSFPGGIEQFF,TGCGCCAGCAGCTTTCCAGGGGGCATTGAGCAGTTCTTC
TRBJ2-1,TRBD2,-,TRBV10-3,CAISVAGVSFEQFF,TGTGCCATCAGTGTAGCGGGGGTTTCATTCGAGCAGTTCTTC
TRBJ1-6,-,-,TRBV9,CASSGQGKMNSPLHF,TGTGCCAGCAGCGGCCAAGGTAAAATGAATTCACCCCTCCACTTT
TRBJ2-1,-,-,TRBV2,CASSPGTPYNEQFF,TGTGCCAGCAGTCCGGGTACACCCTACAATGAGCAGTTCTTC
TRBJ2-1,-,-,TRBV29-1,CSVKSPTGSYNEQFF,TGCAGCGTTAAGTCCCCGACCGGCTCCTACAATGAGCAGTTCTTC
TRBJ2-7,TRBD1,-,TRBV19,CASSKGTGKRGEQYF,TGTGCCAGTAGTAAGGGGACAGGGAAAAGGGGCGAGCAGTACTTC
TRBJ2-1,TRBD2,-,TRBV7-9,CASSPRLAGGPGEQFF,TGTGCCAGCAGCCCCCGTTTAGCGGGAGGGCCAGGTGAGCAGTTCTTC
TRBJ1-4,-,-,TRBV4-2,CASSQAGDTKWELFF,TGTGCCAGCAGCCAAGCGGGGGACACCAAATGGGAACTGTTTTTT
TRBJ2-3,-,-,TRBV11-3,CASSLGPIELAPGDTQYF,TGTGCCAGCAGCTTAGGGCCCATCGAGCTAGCCCCGGGCGATACGCAGTATTTT
TRBJ1-4,-,-,TRBV4-3,CASSQDFIEGGGPATNEKLFF,TGCGCCAGCAGCCAAGACTTCATCGAGGGGGGAGGGCCGGCGACTAATGAAAAACTGTTTTTT
TRBJ1-2,-,few,TRBV7-2,CASSMTVPEGYTF,TGTGCCAGCAGCATGACAGTCCCGGAAGGCTACACCTTC
TRBJ2-1,-,-,TRBV5-1,CASSFGAGILNEQFF,TGCGCCAGCAGCTTCGGCGCAGGGATCTTGAATGAGCAGTTCTTC
TRBJ2-7,-,once,TRBV6-5,CASSQRKGPPYEQYF,TGTGCCAGCAGCCAGAGAAAGGGACCCCCCTACGAGCAGTACTTC
TRBJ2-2,-,-,TRBV7-9,CASSPLGHANTGELFF,TGTGCCAGCAGCCCACTGGGACACGCGAACACCGGGGAGCTGTTTTTT
TRBJ2-5,-,-,TRBV18,CASSPITAQTQYF,TGTGCCAGCTCACCAATCACTGCTCAGACCCAGTACTTC
TRBJ1-4,-,once,TRBV25-1,CASSESRQLVEKLFF,TGTGCCAGCAGTGAATCTAGACAGCTAGTTGAAAAACTGTTTTTT
TRBJ1-2,TRBD1,few,TRBV5-1,CASSSTGVVGYTF,TGCGCCAGCAGCTCCACAGGGGTGGTTGGCTACACCTTC
TRBJ2-3,-,large,TRBV10-1,CASSPGPRGTQYF,TGCGCCAGCAGTCCCGGGCCCCGGGGTACGCAGTATTTT
TRBJ1-5,-,-,TRBV2,CASNEGRNQPQHF,TGTGCCAGCAATGAAGGGCGCAATCAGCCCCAGCATTTT
TRBJ2-6,-,-,TRBV19,CASDTGSGGANVLTF,TGTGCCAGTGACACAGGGTCTGGTGGGGCCAACGTCCTGACTTTC
TRBJ1-1,-,-,TRBV28,CASSLGPFRNTEAFF,TGTGCCAGCAGTTTAGGACCATTTAGAAACACTGAAGCTTTCTTT
TRBJ1-2,TRBD1,-,TRBV6-5,CASRLRDRVRNGYTF,TGTGCCAGCAGACTCCGGGACAGGGTTCGTAATGGCTACACCTTC
TRBJ1-1,-,-,TRBV20-1,CSARKGPAFF,TGCAGTGCCAGAAAAGGGCCCGCTTTCTTT
TRBJ2-7,-,-,TRBV6-6,CASSSPGLNYEQYF,TGTGCCAGCAGTTCGCCGGGCCTTAACTACGAGCAGTACTTC
TRBJ2-1,-,-,TRBV7-8,CASSLWSVPRDEQFF,TGTGCCAGCAGCTTATGGTCGGTTCCACGGGATGAGCAGTTCTTC
TRBJ2-7,TRBD1,-,TRBV28,CASGPTGTGIHEQYF,TGTGCCAGCGGACCGACCGGGACAGGGATCCACGAGCAGTACTTC
TRBJ1-1,-,-,TRBV19,CASSIGGAETEAFF,TGTGCCAGTAGTATAGGGGGAGCGGAGACTGAAGCTTTCTTT
TRBJ1-4,-,-,TRBV30,CAWSVRGAREKLFF,TGTGCCTGGAGTGTAAGGGGGGCGAGGGAAAAACTGTTTTTT
TRBJ2-7,-,-,TRBV7-2,CASSLVIGTLGEQYF,TGTGCCAGCAGCTTAGTTATAGGGACGCTGGGCGAGCAGTACTTC
TRBJ1-2,-,-,TRBV2,CASSGHQGVYGYTF,TGTGCCAGCAGTGGACACCAGGGTGTGTACGGCTACACCTTC
TRBJ2-2,-,-,TRBV19,CASNSDTGTGGTGELFF,TGTGCCAGTAATTCGGACACAGGGACCGGGGGGACCGGGGAGCTGTTTTTT
TRBJ1-6,-,-,TRBV6-5,CASSLGQAVNSPLHF,TGTGCCAGCAGTTTAGGCCAGGCGGTTAATTCACCCCTCCACTTT